This T cell receptor (beta chain) comes out of a study of T cells in Graves' hyperthyroidism and ophthalmopathy. At the level of the study: Once the initial diagnosis was made, peripheral blood was obtained before any treatment. Study-level points and caveats: Most expanded thyroid clonotypes above 0.001 also appeared in blood. Before onset, ophthalmopathy was predicted by the model a median around 6 months earlier.

At least ten counts were recorded for this clonotype. The antigen remains undetermined. Trimming took 5 bases from V and 4 from J; bases not matched to a gene: 6. The CDR3 is 14 residues long. Germline assignment: CDR1 GTSNPN and CDR2 SVGIG (reference sequence). RNA transcripts served as the template for amplifying TCR beta CDR3 regions. The HTBI set primed first-round TCR CDR3 RT-PCR. TCRdb fed the multiplex PCR reads into MiXCR, producing one record per CDR3 protein. The sample holds a few hundred thousand distinct CDR3 sequences, over 13% seen once. This clonotype was obtained from a woman between 18 and 30 years old with Graves' hyperthyroidism. The genes are TRBV30 and TRBJ2-5; 11 bases match TRBD1. Source material: blood. This chain's CDR3 is CAWGGTGGIETQYF. In DNA form, the CDR3 reads TGTGCCTGGGGGGGGACAGGGGGTATAGAGACCCAGTACTTC.